Sequencing of this T cell receptor beta chain was carried out in a study of blood T cell repertoires in COVID-19 (TCRdb year 2020). Study-level background: Samples covering the acute and convalescent phases of COVID-19 were provided by collaborators in the United States, Italy and Spain. The samples were drawn from the first 160 participants of the ongoing ImmuneRACE study and from over a thousand subjects provided by 6 global collaborators. HLA class I and class II types, where available, came from metadata supplied by the sample provider rather than from assay-based typing. The repertoires were released in a freely available public database meant as a resource for research on the immune response to SARS-CoV-2. The material from the prospective study consisted of cDNA or gDNA derived from T cells, B-cell-depleted T cells, or PBMCs. Sample metadata almost always included a de-identified subject ID, COVID-19 status, age in years and sex. The dataset comprised deeply sampled blood TCRbeta repertoires from subjects exposed to, actively infected with, or recovered from COVID-19.

Here V drops 7 bases and J drops 2 bases, and the junction holds 9 bases not matched to any gene. From the cysteine up to the phenylalanine, the CDR3 has a length of 16 residues. The only DNA kept is the CDR3, 48 bases in frame from the first base. CDR1 and CDR2, looked up from the germline V gene, are ENHRY and SYGVKD. The collaborating institutions used their own protocols to collect whole blood in K2EDTA tubes. For TCRbeta analysis, collaborator samples were shipped as frozen whole blood, as isolated PBMCs, or as DNA extracted from either sample type. TCRbeta CDR3 regions were amplified from genomic DNA by means of the immunoSEQ Assay, a bias-controlled multiplex PCR. Regarding the original processing steps: Within the assay, amplification of reference gene primers was used to estimate how many nucleated cells each sample contained. To quantify the absolute abundance of each unique TCRbeta CDR3 rearrangement, sequence reads were collapsed and filtered. Productive Simpson clonality was computed per sample as the square root of Simpson's diversity index over productive rearrangements. This immuneACCESS table, as held by TCRdb, lists in-frame sequences with V and J called but not all clones. Of the missing ones, under half trace to an unresolved V gene in checked studies; the others have no known cause. That table gives V, J and clone size, and the DNA gave D and trimming. The table for this sample lists about 190,000 clones; 80% to 90% of them were counted only once. Around 21% of the sample goes to the ten largest clones.

On this clone itself: This receptor's antigen is unknown. One base away there is no much larger clone; base qualities are not given.

Overall study results and their limits: Clinical and demographic metadata were provided uncurated, with the amount varying by source and participant.

The chain is assembled from TRBV10-3 and TRBJ2-2, with 8 bases in between that match TRBD1. The receptor's source is a human donor in a cohort sampled during active COVID-19. The sample taken for sequencing was peripheral blood. The CDR3 loop reads CAIMGTGYSNTGELFF. The base sequence is TGTGCCATCATGGGGACAGGATATTCTAACACCGGGGAGCTGTTTTTT.